Sequencing of this TCR beta chain was carried out in a study of shared clonotypes between healthy human individuals (dated by TCRdb to 2020 to 2021). Concerning the study at large: The cohort comprised two women and three men aged 18 to 49 years. Blood TCR repertoires of about five healthy adults were deeply sequenced to estimate repertoire size and the extent of clonotype sharing between individuals. Per donor, leukapheresis produced somewhere between about 0.85 and 8.9 billion PBMCs. To increase sequencing depth and limit assay-specific biases, TCR repertoire library preparation and sequencing were carried out by different laboratories using diverse techniques. What the study reported, not specific to this receptor: Pairwise subsampling led to the expectation that sequencing depth would affect the degree of clonotype sharing among donors. Sampling was restricted to blood, and TCR repertoires in tissues likely differ from the TCR repertoires found in blood. Because the study included a small number of donors, the genetic and exposure-history diversity represented was limited.

TCR CDR3 regions were amplified from genomic DNA by multiplex PCR using the deep immunoSEQ assay. Genomic DNA extracted from each cell subset was distributed evenly over all wells of several immunoSEQ 96-well plates, and each plate served as one replicate. For unsorted PBMC, around 330 ng genomic DNA, equal to about 30,000 T cell genomes, was loaded into each replicate PCR. Genomic DNA from unsorted PBMC was sequenced over ten immunoSEQ deep assay plates. The purified libraries were quantified using a Qubit 3.0 fluorometer, sized with a Bioanalyzer 2100, and then quantified again using the KAPA Library Quantification kit. Every immunoSEQ 96-well plate was sequenced on a dedicated single-read 150-cycle Illumina NextSeq 550 flow cell. In the original analysis: The immunoSEQ output contained only junctional sequences without quality scores, so filtering could not match that applied to full-length reads. Sequences were annotated with PyIR, a Python wrapper for IgBLAST v1.9, and V/J genes and CDR3 were assigned using IMGT germline references. Reads were filtered out if the reads had weak V/J assignments (E-value above 1e-6), no CDR3, stop codons, out-of-frame junctions, or ambiguous translated residues. V3J clonotypes were defined as sequences sharing the same inferred V gene, J gene, and CDR3 amino acid sequence. Percentage overlap between repertoires was calculated by dividing the number of shared unique clonotypes by the size of the smaller repertoire. Richness of each repertoire was evaluated using RTK rarefaction, the Chao1 estimator, and Recon v2.1 estimates of unobserved clonotypes. Here the immuneACCESS table is served through TCRdb, limited to in-frame sequences with V and J called. Missing clones are a known gap in these copies; in checked studies unresolved V genes cover under half, and the rest lacks a known reason. V, J and clone size were drawn from that table, and D and trimming were deduced from the DNA. Within this sample are 450,000 to 600,000 clones, with less than 80% of them counted one time only. The leading ten clones occupy 12% of the sample.

Trimming takes 5 bases from V and 3 bases from J, and the germline ends sit 13 bases apart. CDR1 and CDR2 are drawn from the germline V gene (reference sequence): LNHDA, SQIVND. The CDR3 runs 14 residues from the cysteine to the phenylalanine. The DNA shown is the 42-base CDR3, in frame from base 1. Healthy HIV-negative adults with no recently reported acute infections or vaccinations were included as donors. Only Caucasian adults living in Nashville, Tennessee, USA were represented among the donors. For unsorted samples, about 90 million PBMCs were counted, and genomic DNA was extracted using the QIAamp DNA Blood Mini kit. Blood was collected by leukapheresis, and PBMCs were isolated by Ficoll-Histopaque density gradient centrifugation and then cryopreserved in liquid nitrogen vapor phase. On this clone: Its recognized antigen is unknown. No base-level quality is on record; no much larger clone is a single base apart.

Input material: PBMCs. The rearrangement combines TRBV19 with TRBJ1-2; TRBD1 is a weak D gene call, 5 bases matching. The sequence was obtained from a woman aged 40 to 50 in good health. Some clones in this sample may be carry-over from other donors' samples. The DNA sequence is TGTGCCAGTAGTTACCTCGACAGTTACTATGGCTACACCTTC. It codes for CASSYLDSYYGYTF.